The clone carrying this T cell receptor beta chain showed up just a few times. Antigen specificity is unknown. These data come from a study of tissue T cells after allogeneic stem cell transplantation. Study as a whole: Samples with visible lymphocytes on H&E were prioritized for sequencing. General study results and limits: Tissue-detected TCR repertoire was only partly captured by blood and spleen T cells. The study did not identify alloreactive or antigen-specific tissue TCRs, and some clones might be persisting host cells.

Autopsy tissues included GI tract, liver, skin and lymphoid organs. Deletions cut 2 bases from V and 0 bases from J, with 8 bases between. Germline V lookup: CDR1 MGHDK, CDR2 SYGVNS. The CDR3 runs 15 residues. Measured with immunoSEQ multiplex PCR; TCRdb has only the in-frame clones, and not every one. The repertoire holds approximately 6,300 clones, 63% seen once, with 14% in the top ten. The V call is TRBV25-1, the J call TRBJ1-5; D not certain. The TCR comes from a woman between 18 and 50 years old with breast cancer. The input for sequencing was duodenum tissue, taken at autopsy. CDR3: CASSEVGDSNQPQHF. CDR3 DNA sequence: TGTGCCAGCAGTGAAGTCGGTGATAGCAATCAGCCCCAGCATTTT.